Listed below are T cell receptor beta chains from one sample, sequenced in a study of regulatory T cells in long-lasting Graves disease. MiXCR was run by TCRdb on the multiplex PCR reads, yielding one entry per CDR3 protein. This table holds 250,000 to 300,000 distinct CDR3 sequences, about 17% found once. This sample was also put to use in a study of T cells in Graves' hyperthyroidism and ophthalmopathy.

The material sequenced was peripheral blood mononuclear cells (PBMCs), taken at new diagnosis, from a patient treated with antithyroid drugs. The receptors stem from a woman aged 25 to 39 with Graves disease. Both conserved end residues are part of each CDR3. D genes are given only for firm matches. Clone size is stated in some rows and not others, as once, few, many or a class when expanded.

TRBJ1-2 | NA | few | TRBV18 | CASSPPGTLNYGYTF | TGTGCCAGCTCACCACCCGGGACACTGAACTATGGCTACACCTTC
TRBJ2-1 | TRBD2 | many | TRBV11-3 | CASSLGLAAYNEQFF | TGTGCCAGCAGCTTAGGACTAGCGGCCTACAATGAGCAGTTCTTC
TRBJ2-7 | NA | many | TRBV5-4 | CASNPRDNPVEQYF | TGTGCCAGCAACCCACGGGACAACCCGGTGGAGCAGTACTTC
TRBJ1-1 | NA | many | TRBV12-3/TRBV12-4 | CASSFRYKTVEAFF | TGTGCCAGCAGTTTCCGATACAAGACAGTTGAAGCTTTCTTT
TRBJ1-1 | NA | many | TRBV5-1 | CASSLAWTAKMNTEAFF | TGCGCCAGCAGCTTGGCCTGGACAGCCAAGATGAACACTGAAGCTTTCTTT
TRBJ1-6 | TRBD1 | many | TRBV5-6 | CASSLTGGLNSPLHF | TGTGCCAGCAGCTTGACAGGGGGTCTCAATTCACCCCTCCACTTT
TRBJ2-2 | NA | many | TRBV12-3/TRBV12-4 | CASILLWLARNTGELFF | TGTGCCAGCATTTTACTGTGGCTAGCTAGGAACACCGGGGAGCTGTTTTTT
TRBJ2-5 | NA | many | TRBV6-1 | CASSERGKETQYF | TGTGCCAGCAGTGAAAGGGGGAAAGAGACCCAGTACTTC
TRBJ2-7 | TRBD1 | few | TRBV7-6 | CASSERTGYDEQYF | TGTGCCAGCAGCGAGAGGACAGGGTACGACGAGCAGTACTTC
TRBJ1-1 | NA | NA | TRBV20-1 | CSARDRTRGYGEAFF | TGCAGTGCTAGGGATCGAACCCGAGGCTACGGTGAAGCTTTCTTT
TRBJ2-7 | NA | many | TRBV5-1 | CASSLEEYHYEQYF | TGCGCCAGCAGCTTGGAAGAATACCACTACGAGCAGTACTTC
TRBJ1-2 | NA | many | TRBV11-2 | CASSLVRGTDGNYGYTF | TGTGCCAGCAGCTTAGTTCGTGGTACTGACGGAAACTATGGCTACACCTTC
TRBJ1-2 | NA | NA | TRBV6-1 | CASSEGSAGVYGYTF | TGTGCCAGCAGTGAAGGGTCGGCCGGGGTCTATGGCTACACCTTC
TRBJ2-2 | NA | few | TRBV27 | CASSTPSGELFF | TGTGCCAGCAGTACCCCCTCCGGGGAGCTGTTTTTT
TRBJ2-1 | TRBD2 | NA | TRBV12-3/TRBV12-4 | CASSSVAGGYNEQFF | TGTGCCAGCAGTTCCGTAGCGGGGGGATACAATGAGCAGTTCTTC
TRBJ2-1 | TRBD2 | NA | TRBV20-1 | CSASTAGGWVGEQFF | TGCAGTGCTAGTACAGCGGGGGGCTGGGTAGGTGAGCAGTTCTTC
TRBJ2-7 | TRBD2 | many | TRBV20-1 | CSADGLAGGTYEQYF | TGCAGTGCGGACGGACTAGCGGGGGGAACCTACGAGCAGTACTTC
TRBJ1-2 | NA | NA | TRBV5-1 | CASSTGEPGYTF | TGCGCCAGCAGCACGGGGGAGCCTGGCTACACCTTC
TRBJ1-2 | NA | many | TRBV12-3/TRBV12-4 | CASSTWDGGYGYTF | TGTGCCAGCAGCACCTGGGACGGAGGATATGGCTACACCTTC
TRBJ2-3 | NA | NA | TRBV12-3/TRBV12-4 | CASSPLGGYTTQYF | TGTGCCAGCAGCCCTTTGGGGGGTTATACTACGCAGTATTTT
TRBJ1-1 | NA | many | TRBV7-9 | CASTPFDGGPRVLTEAFF | TGTGCCAGCACACCCTTTGACGGAGGGCCACGGGTGCTGACTGAAGCTTTCTTT
TRBJ2-5 | NA | many | TRBV15 | CATSSRDLQETQYF | TGTGCCACCAGCAGCCGGGACTTGCAAGAGACCCAGTACTTC
TRBJ2-2 | NA | NA | TRBV6-2/TRBV6-3 | CASSEAYNTGELFF | TGTGCCAGCAGTGAAGCGTATAACACCGGGGAGCTGTTTTTT
TRBJ2-3 | NA | many | TRBV7-2 | CASSSRSSTDTQYF | TGTGCCAGCAGCTCGAGAAGTAGCACAGATACGCAGTATTTT
TRBJ2-1 | NA | many | TRBV20-1 | CSAGHETSSYNEQFF | TGCAGTGCTGGACACGAGACTAGCTCCTACAATGAGCAGTTCTTC
TRBJ1-4 | NA | many | TRBV5-1 | CASSLGSVTNEKLFF | TGCGCCAGCAGCTTGGGGAGCGTAACTAATGAAAAACTGTTTTTT
TRBJ1-4 | NA | many | TRBV12-3/TRBV12-4 | CASTPDGGRGEKLFF | TGTGCCAGCACCCCAGATGGGGGTAGGGGTGAAAAACTGTTTTTT
TRBJ1-6 | TRBD1 | many | TRBV20-1 | CSAKGQGDNSPLHF | TGCAGTGCCAAGGGACAGGGAGACAATTCACCCCTCCACTTT
TRBJ2-2 | NA | many | TRBV9 | CASSVDPIRRVSGELFF | TGTGCCAGCAGCGTCGATCCAATACGTAGGGTGAGCGGGGAGCTGTTTTTT
TRBJ2-1 | NA | many | TRBV12-3/TRBV12-4 | CASSLSAYNEQFF | TGTGCCAGCAGCTTAAGCGCCTACAATGAGCAGTTCTTC
TRBJ1-1 | TRBD1 | NA | TRBV5-1 | CASSLTGTGREAFF | TGCGCCAGCAGCTTAACCGGGACAGGGCGGGAAGCTTTCTTT
TRBJ1-4 | TRBD1 | many | TRBV20-1 | CSARGTGTEKLFF | TGCAGTGCTAGAGGGACAGGGACTGAAAAACTGTTTTTT
TRBJ1-2 | NA | NA | TRBV4-1 | CASSQGAQGGGYTF | TGCGCCAGCAGCCAAGGGGCCCAGGGCGGTGGCTACACCTTC
TRBJ2-2 | NA | many | TRBV20-1 | CSARRRTGELFF | TGCAGTGCTAGGAGACGGACCGGGGAGCTGTTTTTT
TRBJ1-5 | TRBD1 | many | TRBV2 | CASRWDREQPQHF | TGTGCCAGCAGATGGGACAGGGAACAGCCCCAGCATTTT
TRBJ2-7 | NA | many | TRBV20-1 | CSATRTSAGEQYF | TGCAGTGCTACACGGACCAGCGCGGGCGAGCAGTACTTC
TRBJ2-5 | NA | many | TRBV20-1 | CSARDQAVGKTQYF | TGCAGTGCTAGAGATCAGGCTGTGGGAAAGACCCAGTACTTC
TRBJ2-3 | TRBD2 | many | TRBV4-1 | CASSQVPGGLASDTRYF | TGCGCCAGCAGCCAAGTACCAGGGGGACTAGCGTCGGATACGCGGTATTTT
TRBJ1-1 | NA | many | TRBV9 | CASSVDEAEAFF | TGTGCCAGCAGCGTAGATGAGGCTGAAGCTTTCTTT